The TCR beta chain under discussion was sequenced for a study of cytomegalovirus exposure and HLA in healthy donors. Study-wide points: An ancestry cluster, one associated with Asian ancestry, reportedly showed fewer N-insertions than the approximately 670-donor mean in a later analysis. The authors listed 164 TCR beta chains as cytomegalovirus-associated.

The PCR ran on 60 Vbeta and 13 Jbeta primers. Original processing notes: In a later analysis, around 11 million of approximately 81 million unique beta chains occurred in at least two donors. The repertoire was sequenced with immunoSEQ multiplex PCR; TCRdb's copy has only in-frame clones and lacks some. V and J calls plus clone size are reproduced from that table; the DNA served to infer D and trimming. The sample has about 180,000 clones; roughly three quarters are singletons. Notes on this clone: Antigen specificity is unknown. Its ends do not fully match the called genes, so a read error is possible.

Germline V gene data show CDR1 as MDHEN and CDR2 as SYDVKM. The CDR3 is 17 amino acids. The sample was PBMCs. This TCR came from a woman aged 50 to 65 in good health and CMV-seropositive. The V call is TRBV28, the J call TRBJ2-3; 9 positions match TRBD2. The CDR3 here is CTSSPRRGSGGVDTQYF. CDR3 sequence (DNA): TGTACCAGCAGTCCTCGGAGGGGTAGCGGGGGAGTAGATACGCAGTATTTT. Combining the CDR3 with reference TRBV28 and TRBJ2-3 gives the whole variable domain DVKVTQSSRYLVKRTGEKVFLECVQDMDHENMFWYRQDPGLGLRLIYFSYDVKMKEKGDIPEGYSVSREKKERFSLILESASTNQTSMYLCTSSPRRGSGGVDTQYFGPGTRLTVL.